This T cell receptor (beta chain) was profiled in a study of CD8 T cells in ankylosing spondylitis. Study conclusions and caveats: Those disease-linked clones were CD8+; they were also relatively rare in peripheral blood. For ankylosing spondylitis blood, a TCR beta motif of 7 or 8 highly homologous variants appeared characteristic.

This clonotype has only a few counts. Its antigen is as yet unknown. Trimming shortened V by 5 bases and J by 10 bases, and 9 bases separated the two germline ends. The CDR3 runs to 12 residues. MiXCR, applied by TCRdb to the 5' RACE reads, yields one record per CDR3 protein. This sample has about 540,000 distinct CDR3 sequences; roughly 13% occur once, and the top ten carry about 6.5%. The rearrangement links TRBV12-3 or TRBV12-4 to TRBJ1-6; D is unclear. This TCR derives from a male donor with ankylosing spondylitis. Sequences were obtained from blood, either unsorted or a sorted T cell fraction (not recorded which). The CDR3 region is CASSTPESPLHF. The CDR3 DNA sequence: TGTGCCAGCAGTACCCCCGAATCACCCCTCCACTTT.